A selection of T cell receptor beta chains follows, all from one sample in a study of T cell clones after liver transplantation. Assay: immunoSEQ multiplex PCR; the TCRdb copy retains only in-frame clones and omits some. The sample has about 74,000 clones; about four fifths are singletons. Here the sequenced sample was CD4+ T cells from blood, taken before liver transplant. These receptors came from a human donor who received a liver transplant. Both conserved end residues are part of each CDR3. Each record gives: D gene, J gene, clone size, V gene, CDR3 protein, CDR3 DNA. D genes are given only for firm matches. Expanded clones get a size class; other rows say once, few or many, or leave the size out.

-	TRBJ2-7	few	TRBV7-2	CASSYFGAEQYF	TGTGCCAGCAGCTATTTCGGGGCCGAGCAGTACTTC
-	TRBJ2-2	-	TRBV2	CASSELGRDTGELFF	TGTGCCAGCAGTGAGCTTGGCAGAGACACCGGGGAGCTGTTTTTT
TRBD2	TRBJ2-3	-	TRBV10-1	CASSLAAGGTDTQYF	TGCGCCAGCAGTCTAGCGGCCGGCGGCACAGATACGCAGTATTTT
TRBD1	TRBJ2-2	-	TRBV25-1	CASSDPGQGLGELFF	TGTGCCAGCAGTGATCCCGGACAGGGGTTAGGGGAGCTGTTTTTT
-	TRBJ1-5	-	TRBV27	CASSLFAGRPQHF	TGTGCCAGCAGTTTATTCGCGGGTAGGCCCCAGCATTTT
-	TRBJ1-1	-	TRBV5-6	CASSLIGGGANTEAFF	TGTGCCAGCAGCTTGATTGGTGGGGGAGCGAACACTGAAGCTTTCTTT
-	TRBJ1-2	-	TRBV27	CASSSINPDRNYGYTF	TGTGCCAGCAGTTCCATAAATCCCGACCGGAACTATGGCTACACCTTC
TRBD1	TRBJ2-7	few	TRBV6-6	CASNTGGIPYEQYF	TGTGCCAGCAATACAGGGGGAATCCCGTACGAGCAGTACTTC
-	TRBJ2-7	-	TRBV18	CASTISPIPEYEQYF	TGTGCCAGCACAATATCACCAATCCCAGAATACGAGCAGTACTTC
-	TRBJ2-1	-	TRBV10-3	CAISGSLNNEQFF	TGTGCCATCAGTGGAAGCCTCAACAATGAGCAGTTCTTC
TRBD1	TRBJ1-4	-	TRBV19	CASRRTGLNEKLFF	TGTGCCAGTAGGCGGACAGGGCTAAATGAAAAACTGTTTTTT
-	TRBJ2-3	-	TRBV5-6	CASSSLGGGADTQYF	TGTGCCAGCAGCTCCCTAGGGGGTGGTGCAGATACGCAGTATTTT
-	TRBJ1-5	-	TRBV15	CATSRTGSSEPQHF	TGTGCCACCAGCAGGACAGGTTCTAGCGAACCCCAGCATTTT
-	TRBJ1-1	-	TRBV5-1	CASSVDGNTEAFF	TGCGCCAGCAGCGTGGACGGGAACACTGAAGCTTTCTTT
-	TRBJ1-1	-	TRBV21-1	CASSECPLSLLNTEAFF	TGTGCCAGCAGCGAATGTCCCCTTTCCTTGCTAAACACTGAAGCTTTCTTT
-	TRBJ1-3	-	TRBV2	CASSEVVDTIYF	TGTGCCAGCAGTGAAGTCGTGGACACCATATATTTT
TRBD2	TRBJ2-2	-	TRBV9	CASSGQPGLAAGELFF	TGTGCCAGCAGCGGACAGCCGGGACTAGCGGCCGGGGAGCTGTTTTTT
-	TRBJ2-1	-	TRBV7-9	CASSKTGTGHNEQFF	TGTGCCAGCAGTAAAACCGGGACCGGACACAATGAGCAGTTCTTC
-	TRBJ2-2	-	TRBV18	CASSPLFGGTGELFF	TGTGCCAGCTCCCCCTTGTTCGGAGGGACCGGGGAGCTGTTTTTT
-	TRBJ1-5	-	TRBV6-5	CASSRLGRGNQPQHF	TGTGCCAGCAGCCGGTTGGGGAGGGGCAATCAGCCCCAGCATTTT
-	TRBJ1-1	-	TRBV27	CASTPYPPTGTEAFF	TGTGCCAGCACCCCTTACCCACCGACAGGCACTGAAGCTTTCTTT
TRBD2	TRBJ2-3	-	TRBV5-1	CASSSGTSVTDTQYF	TGCGCCAGCAGTAGCGGGACTTCGGTGACAGATACGCAGTATTTT
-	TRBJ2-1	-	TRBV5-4	CASSSGAGTHSRFF	TGTGCCAGCAGCTCGGGTGCCGGGACCCACTCTAGGTTCTTC
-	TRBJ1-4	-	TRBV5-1	CASSLETGFEKLFF	TGCGCCAGCAGCTTGGAGACAGGCTTTGAAAAACTGTTTTTT
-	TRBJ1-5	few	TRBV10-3	CAISSGQNNQPQHF	TGTGCCATCAGCTCTGGACAGAACAATCAGCCCCAGCATTTT
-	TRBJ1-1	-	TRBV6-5	CASSYLPPRDTEAFF	TGTGCCAGCAGTTACCTCCCCCCGAGGGACACTGAAGCTTTCTTT
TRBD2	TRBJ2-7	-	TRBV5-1	CASSLRGLAGGLSYEQYF	TGCGCCAGCAGCTTGCGAGGACTAGCGGGAGGTCTCTCCTACGAGCAGTACTTC
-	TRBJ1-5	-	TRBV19	CASSINRGVSNQPQHF	TGTGCCAGTAGTATAAATCGGGGAGTAAGCAATCAGCCCCAGCATTTT
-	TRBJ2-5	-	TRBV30	CAWSGETQYF	TGTGCCTGGAGCGGGGAGACCCAGTACTTC
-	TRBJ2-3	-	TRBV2	CASSPHGDPSTDTQYF	TGTGCCAGCAGTCCCCACGGGGATCCAAGCACAGATACGCAGTATTTT
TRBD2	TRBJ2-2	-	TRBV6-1	CASRASGGFTGELFF	TGTGCCAGCAGGGCTAGCGGGGGCTTCACCGGGGAGCTGTTTTTT
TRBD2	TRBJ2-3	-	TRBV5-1	CASSGTSGALVTDTQYF	TGCGCCAGCAGTGGGACTAGCGGGGCACTCGTAACAGATACGCAGTATTTT
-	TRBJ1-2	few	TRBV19	CASSTTGLVTIRGYTF	TGTGCCAGTAGTACAACAGGCCTTGTAACTATACGTGGCTACACCTTC
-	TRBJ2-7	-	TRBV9	CASSRRSGSNEQYF	TGTGCCAGCAGCCGTAGGTCAGGATCGAACGAGCAGTACTTC
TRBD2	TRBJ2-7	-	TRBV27	CASIAGGPPYEQYF	TGTGCCAGCATAGCGGGAGGGCCCCCCTACGAGCAGTACTTC
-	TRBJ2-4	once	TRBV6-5	CASSYMGTGQNIQYF	TGTGCCAGCAGTTACATGGGTACAGGGCAAAACATTCAGTACTTC
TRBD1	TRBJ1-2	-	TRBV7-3	CASSSYMARRGRLGDGYTF	TGTGCCAGCAGCTCCTATATGGCCCGGAGGGGGCGTCTGGGGGATGGCTACACCTTC
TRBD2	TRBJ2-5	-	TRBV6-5	CASSYSGGGQETQYF	TGTGCCAGCAGTTACTCAGGCGGGGGCCAAGAGACCCAGTACTTC
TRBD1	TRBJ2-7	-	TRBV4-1	CASSRSQGASYEQYF	TGCGCCAGCAGCCGATCACAGGGGGCAAGCTACGAGCAGTACTTC
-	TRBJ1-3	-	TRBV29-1	CSVNLRSGNTIYF	TGCAGCGTTAATCTTCGCTCTGGAAACACCATATATTTT
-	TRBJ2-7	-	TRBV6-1	CASSRLYEQYF	TGTGCCAGCAGCCGCTTGTACGAGCAGTACTTC
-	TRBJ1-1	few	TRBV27	CASSPHSPGNTEAFF	TGTGCCAGCAGTCCCCATTCACCCGGGAACACTGAAGCTTTCTTT
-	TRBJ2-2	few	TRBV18	CASQGPIIGELFF	TGTGCCAGCCAGGGCCCAATCATCGGGGAGCTGTTTTTT
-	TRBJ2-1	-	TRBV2	CASSERTYNEQFF	TGTGCCAGCAGTGAAAGGACTTACAATGAGCAGTTCTTC
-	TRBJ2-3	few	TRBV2	CASSERGNTQYF	TGTGCCAGCAGTGAAAGGGGCAATACGCAGTATTTT
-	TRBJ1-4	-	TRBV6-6	CASSKPPPWEKLFF	TGTGCCAGCAGTAAACCTCCTCCGTGGGAAAAACTGTTTTTT
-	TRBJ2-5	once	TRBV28	CASSLYQETQYF	TGTGCCAGCAGCCTGTACCAAGAGACCCAGTACTTC
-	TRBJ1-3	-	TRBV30	CAWSVGGSGNTIYF	TGTGCCTGGAGTGTAGGGGGCTCTGGAAACACCATATATTTT
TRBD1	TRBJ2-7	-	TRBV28	CASEGQGNEQYF	TGTGCCAGCGAGGGACAGGGGAACGAGCAGTACTTC
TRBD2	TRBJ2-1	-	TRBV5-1	CASKNMAGGSVSYNEQFF	TGCGCCAGCAAGAATATGGCGGGAGGGTCTGTTTCCTACAATGAGCAGTTCTTC
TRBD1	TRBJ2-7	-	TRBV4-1	CASSQALTGQGASLEQYF	TGCGCCAGCAGCCAAGCACTAACTGGACAGGGGGCTTCCCTCGAGCAGTACTTC
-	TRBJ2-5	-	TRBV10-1	CASSESEARETQYF	TGCGCCAGCAGTGAGTCCGAGGCTAGAGAGACCCAGTACTTC
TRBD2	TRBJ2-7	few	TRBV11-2	CASSFASGRNEQYF	TGTGCCAGCAGCTTTGCTAGCGGGAGGAACGAGCAGTACTTC
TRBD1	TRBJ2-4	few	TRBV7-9	CASSPGGAWNIQYF	TGTGCCAGCAGCCCAGGGGGCGCGTGGAACATTCAGTACTTC
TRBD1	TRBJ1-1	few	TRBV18	CASSPPRDRGGTEAFF	TGTGCCAGCTCACCACCGAGGGACAGGGGGGGTACTGAAGCTTTCTTT
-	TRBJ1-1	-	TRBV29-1	CSVVTHRGGNTEAFF	TGCAGCGTGGTGACCCATCGAGGGGGGAACACTGAAGCTTTCTTT
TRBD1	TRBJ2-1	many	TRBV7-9	CASSPKRDRGPPFF	TGTGCCAGCAGCCCAAAGCGGGACAGGGGGCCTCCGTTCTTC